This T cell receptor beta chain derives from a study of blood T cell repertoires in COVID-19 (TCRdb year 2020). Some background on the complete study: The collaborator samples originated in the United States, Italy and Spain and spanned the acute and convalescent phases of COVID-19. The dataset comprised deeply sampled blood TCRbeta repertoires from subjects exposed to, actively infected with, or recovered from COVID-19. The repertoires were released in a freely available public database intended as a resource for research on the immune response to SARS-CoV-2. Samples came from the ongoing ImmuneRACE study (first 160 participants) plus 1,254 subjects from 6 global collaborators. A de-identified subject ID, COVID-19 status, age in years and sex were almost always included in the sample metadata. Where HLA class I and class II types were available, the types were taken from metadata supplied by the sample provider, not from assay-based typing. The material from the prospective study consisted of cDNA or gDNA derived from T cells, B-cell-depleted T cells, or PBMCs. Results the study describes overall, beyond this receptor: Clinical and demographic metadata were provided uncurated, with the amount varying by source and participant.

On this clone itself: Its binding antigen is unknown. No base quality values were provided; no much bigger clone lies one nucleotide off.

TCRbeta CDR3 regions were amplified from genomic DNA using the immunoSEQ Assay, a bias-controlled multiplex PCR. Concerning the study's data processing: The number of nucleated cells in each sample was estimated from the amplification of reference gene primers within the assay. Sequence reads were collapsed and filtered to measure the absolute abundance of every unique TCRbeta CDR3 rearrangement. Productive Simpson clonality was computed per sample as the square root of Simpson's diversity index over productive rearrangements. What TCRdb holds here is the immuneACCESS table cut down to in-frame rearrangements. Part of the clones is not present; checked against another copy, under half of the missing clones reflect an unresolved V gene, and the others are unexplained. The V and J calls and clone size come from that table; D and trimming were worked out from the DNA. This sample gives over 85,000 clones in total; about 82% of them show up just once. The top ten constitute about 3.4% of the sample.

Each collaborating institution followed its own protocols to collect whole blood in K2EDTA tubes. For TCRbeta analysis, collaborators shipped samples as frozen whole blood, isolated PBMCs, or DNA extracted from either of those sample types. The sequencing sample was made of peripheral blood. This clonotype originated in a man in his fifties with acute or convalescent COVID-19.

The DNA reads TGTGCCAGCGGCAGTTTGGGGAGCAAGTATGGCTACACCTTC. This sequence encodes CASGSLGSKYGYTF. The V and J genes are TRBV5-5 and TRBJ1-2; the D gene is unclear. The CDR3 contains 14 residues, cysteine and phenylalanine counted. The kept DNA is CDR3 alone, 42 bases in frame from the first base. Trimming removed 7 bases from V and 5 bases from J, leaving 18 bases between the germline ends. Based on the germline V gene (reference sequence), the CDR1 and CDR2 sequences are SGHKS and YYEKEE.